Listed here are 15 T cell receptor beta chains from one sample, sequenced in a study of cytotoxic CD8 clonotypes in ibrutinib-treated CLL. Repertoires were generated with immunoSEQ multiplex PCR, while TCRdb's copy carries only in-frame clones and drops some. The data hold approximately 13,000 clones, with roughly 76% observed a single time. This material consisted of PBMCs, taken before ibrutinib treatment. The receptors originated from a human donor with chronic lymphocytic leukemia.

This clone was counted between two and nine times. This chain uses TRBV5-1 with TRBJ1-2, with D tentatively TRBD1 (5 bases). There are 15 residues in the CDR3. CDR1 is SGHRS, CDR2 YFSETQ, per germline. Trimming removed 0 bases at V and 4 bases at J, with 13 bases between. DNA for the CDR3: TGCGCCAGCAGCTTGGCCATGGGGGAGGTCTATGGCTACACCTTC. This encodes CASSLAMGEVYGYTF.

V gene TRBV5-1 combines with J gene TRBJ2-1; D unclear. This CDR3 contains 13 residues. CDR1 and CDR2 (germline): SGHRS, YFSETQ. Trimming took 2 bases from V and 10 from J, leaving 13 bases between them. This chain's CDR3 is CASSFFLDREQFF. Here the CDR3 DNA reads TGCGCCAGCAGCTTTTTTTTGGACCGGGAGCAGTTCTTC.

V and J are TRBV28 and TRBJ2-2; unclear D gene. Germline loops: CDR1 MDHEN, CDR2 SYDVKM. The CDR3 consists of 12 residues. V was shortened by 3 bases and J by 7 bases, with 6 bases between the two germline ends. As DNA, the CDR3 is TGTGCCAGCAGTTTGGTCAGCGGGGAGCTGTTTTTT. Translated, it gives CASSLVSGELFF.

This chain joins TRBV28 and TRBJ1-1; no firm D call. Germline CDR1 MDHEN, CDR2 SYDVKM. V was pared by 6 bases and J by 3 bases, with 11 bases between. The CDR3 length is 13 residues. In DNA form, the CDR3 reads TGTGCCAGCAGCCCCTCGCGCCACACTGAAGCTTTCTTT. It codes for CASSPSRHTEAFF.

This chain connects TRBV19 to TRBJ1-5, with D hard to call. The CDR3 covers 14 residues. The ends were cut back, 1 base at V and 0 bases at J, with 4 bases in the middle. In germline, CDR1 is LNHDA, CDR2 SQIVND (reference sequence). The CDR3 DNA is TGTGCCAGTAGTATAGTGGCTAGCAATCAGCCCCAGCATTTT. It encodes CASSIVASNQPQHF.

The chain carries TRBV7-2 and TRBJ1-1; TRBD1 aligns across 10 bases. With V trimmed by 1 base and J by 1 base, 12 bases remained unmatched. The CDR3 has 19 amino acids. Germline lookup yields CDR1 SGHTA and CDR2 FQGNSA. The CDR3 region is CASSLGWRATGGRNTEAFF. CDR3 coding DNA: TGTGCCAGCAGCTTAGGGTGGCGGGCGACAGGGGGCCGGAACACTGAAGCTTTCTTT.

CDR3 sequence: CACLTVGYEKLFF. The CDR3 nucleotides read TGTGCCTGCTTGACAGTTGGGTACGAAAAACTGTTTTTT. The J gene is TRBJ1-4, the V gene TRBV30, with D possibly TRBD1 on 5 matching bases. Germline V gives CDR1 GTSNPN, CDR2 SVGIG (reference sequence). This CDR3 spans 13 amino acids. The V gene lost 6 bases and the J gene lost 8 bases, with 16 bases spanning the gap.

This chain links TRBV4-2 with TRBJ2-7; 10 nucleotides align to TRBD1. Germline CDR1 LGHNA, CDR2 YNFKEQ. With V trimmed by 4 bases and J by 6 bases, 9 bases remained unmatched. The CDR3 is 15 residues long. The CDR3 sequence: CASSPRGTGVGEQYF. DNA of the CDR3: TGTGCCAGCAGCCCCCGGGGGACAGGGGTCGGCGAGCAGTACTTC.

The chain couples TRBV7-6 to TRBJ2-1; no reliable D call. Between the trimmed V and J ends, which lost 1 base and 6 bases, there was a span of 13 bases. Germline V gene sequence: CDR1 SGHVS, CDR2 FNYEAQ. The CDR3 has 15 residues. As DNA, the CDR3 is TGTGCCAGCAGCTTAGTCCCCGATTGGTCCAATGAGCAGTTCTTC. It is translated as CASSLVPDWSNEQFF.

V is TRBV10-3 and J is TRBJ2-7, with 9 positions matching TRBD1. There are 16 residues in the CDR3. Per germline, CDR1 ENHRY and CDR2 SYGVKD. The V gene end was trimmed by 0 bases and the J gene end by 0 bases; junction bases not matched to a gene: 3. Here the CDR3 reads CAISESGTGSSYEQYF. Written as DNA, the CDR3 is TGTGCCATCAGTGAGTCGGGGACAGGGTCCTCCTACGAGCAGTACTTC.

The J gene is TRBJ2-1, the V gene TRBV28; D remains ambiguous. This CDR3 has 14 amino acids. Trimming took 1 base from V and 0 from J, leaving 4 bases between them. The germline CDR1 and CDR2 sequences are MDHEN and SYDVKM. The CDR3 region is CASSLSGSYNEQFF. The CDR3 DNA sequence: TGTGCCAGCAGTTTATCAGGCTCCTACAATGAGCAGTTCTTC.

This chain links TRBV23-1 with TRBJ2-5, with 14 bases that match TRBD2. TRBV23-1 is given ORF status, its function remaining uncertain. CDR3 length: 17 residues. Germline trimming cut 8 bases from V and 5 bases from J; bases unmatched to any gene: 13. This chain's CDR3 is CASSPKGTSGSRETQYF. The CDR3 coding sequence is TGCGCCAGCTCTCCCAAGGGGACTAGCGGGAGTCGGGAGACCCAGTACTTC.

The chain couples TRBV10-2 to TRBJ2-3, with 9 bases that match TRBD1. CDR1 is WSHSY, CDR2 SAAADI, per germline. The J segment lost 1 base and the V segment lost 8 bases, leaving 4 bases of the junction unmatched. The length of the CDR3 is 14 residues. The CDR3 DNA reads as TGCGCCAGCGCCGGACAGGGGCGCACAGATACGCAGTATTTT. Translation: CASAGQGRTDTQYF.

The J gene is TRBJ2-7, the V gene TRBV7-2; tentative D call: TRBD2 (6 bases). Germline CDR1 and CDR2: SGHTA and FQGNSA. V was cut by 3 bases and J by 9 bases, with 24 bases left in between. The CDR3 runs 16 residues. The DNA for the CDR3 is TGTGCCAGCAGCTTGGATAGCGGTGGGGCGGGCTCTGGGCAGTACTTC. Protein sequence: CASSLDSGGAGSGQYF.

The chain couples TRBV5-4 to TRBJ1-3, with D possibly TRBD1 on 6 matching bases. The germline V gene has CDR1 SGHNT and CDR2 YYREEE (reference sequence). V lost 0 bases and J 0 bases, leaving 19 bases between the germline ends. The CDR3 is 19 amino acids. The CDR3 DNA is TGTGCCAGCAGCTTGGGGGGGGCGCCCCCCCCAAGCTCTGGAAACACCATATATTTT. Amino acids: CASSLGGAPPPSSGNTIYF.